These 24 T cell receptor beta chains originate from one sample sequenced in a study of blood T cell repertoires in COVID-19 (dated by TCRdb to 2018 to 2020). The library was prepared using the immunoSEQ multiplex PCR assay. In its TCRdb copy, this immuneACCESS table keeps in-frame sequences only and misses some clones. Where compared with another copy, unresolved V genes explain less than half of these, and the others have no known cause. Counted in this sample were some 42,000 clones; 85% of them appeared once. Together, the top ten hold approximately 5% of the sample. What was sequenced was peripheral blood. These receptors all stem from a man aged 50-59 years with active COVID-19.

The V call is TRBV10-3, the J call TRBJ1-5; D gene uncertain. The CDR3 consists of 14 residues. Per germline, CDR1 ENHRY and CDR2 SYGVKD. The V gene lost 10 bases and the J gene lost 1 base, with 14 bases spanning the gap. CDR3 DNA sequence: TGTGCCACCCAGGCGGGGTTGAGCAATCAGCCCCAGCATTTT. As protein: CATQAGLSNQPQHF.

The J gene is TRBJ2-1, the V gene TRBV5-1, with 8 bases fitting TRBD1. Germline V gene sequence: CDR1 SGHRS, CDR2 YFSETQ. CDR3 size: 15 residues. V was pared by 4 bases and J by 3 bases, with 6 bases of the junction left unmatched. CDR3 sequence reads: CASSTLGQGYNEQFF. The CDR3, as DNA: TGCGCCAGCAGCACCTTAGGACAGGGCTACAATGAGCAGTTCTTC.

The chain is built from TRBV3-1 (or the pseudogene TRBV3-2) and TRBJ1-1; TRBD1 might be the D (6 bases). There are 15 residues in the CDR3. Germline lookup yields CDR1 LGHDT and CDR2 YNNKEL (reference sequence). V gave up 2 bases and J gave up 10 bases, with 20 bases separating them. The CDR3 nucleotides are TGTGCCAGCAGCCAAAGGGGAACAGGGCGCTACGGAGCTTTCTTT. Translated, it gives CASSQRGTGRYGAFF.

The rearrangement uses TRBV9 and TRBJ2-5; possibly TRBD1 for D (7 bases). The length of the CDR3 is 17 residues. The V gene lost 4 bases and the J gene lost 4 bases, with 23 bases spanning the gap. Germline loops: CDR1 SGDLS, CDR2 YYNGEE. The CDR3 here is CASSPQGGRRGGETQYF. The CDR3 DNA is TGTGCCAGCAGCCCCCAGGGGGGACGAAGGGGTGGAGAGACCCAGTACTTC.

The genes are TRBV30 and TRBJ1-3; no firm D call. The CDR3 is 14 residues long. Germline V gene lookup returns CDR1 GTSNPN and CDR2 SVGIG (reference sequence). The germline V and J ends were trimmed by 5 bases and 2 bases, with 13 bases remaining between them. The CDR3 DNA is TGTGCCTGGGCCCACGGGAACGCTGGAAACACCATATATTTT. It encodes CAWAHGNAGNTIYF.

The genes are TRBV15 and TRBJ2-4; 7 bases fit TRBD2. CDR1 and CDR2 (germline): LNHNV, YYDKDF (reference sequence). CDR3 length: 19 amino acids. After removal of 1 base from V and 1 base from J, the junction contained 13 bases not matched to a gene. The CDR3 is CATSRAPVLASRAKNIQYF. The CDR3 DNA reads as TGTGCCACCAGCAGAGCCCCCGTACTAGCGTCGAGGGCCAAAAACATTCAGTACTTC.

The V gene is TRBV5-4, the J gene TRBJ2-1; 9 bases line up with TRBD2. The CDR3 contains 16 residues. Germline lookup yields CDR1 SGHNT and CDR2 YYREEE (reference sequence). The ends lost 5 bases at V and 2 bases at J; junction bases unmatched: 8. CDR3 loop: CASRTVLAGTYNEQFF. CDR3 DNA: TGTGCCAGCAGAACCGTTCTAGCGGGAACCTACAATGAGCAGTTCTTC.

This clone was seen more than once but under ten times. The CDR3 spells CASSYAHGYEQYF. The CDR3 DNA sequence: TGTGCCAGCAGTTACGCGCACGGCTACGAGCAGTACTTC. This sequence joins TRBV6-6 and TRBJ2-7; unclear D gene. V was clipped by 2 bases and J by 3 bases, with 8 bases between them. Germline CDR1 is MNHNY and CDR2 is SVGAGI (reference sequence). CDR3 length: 13 residues.

The V gene is TRBV5-1, the J gene TRBJ2-2; no definite D call. V was cut by 1 base and J by 5 bases, with 3 bases left in between. Germline V gene lookup returns CDR1 SGHRS and CDR2 YFSETQ. The CDR3 extends over 12 amino acids. CDR3 in amino acids: CASSLTTGELFF. The CDR3 DNA sequence: TGCGCCAGCAGCTTGACTACCGGGGAGCTGTTTTTT.

This rearrangement joins TRBV6-4 to TRBJ1-1; tentative D call: TRBD1 (5 bases). Germline CDR1 MRHNA, CDR2 SNTAGT. V gave up 2 bases and J gave up 5 bases, with 9 bases separating them. The CDR3 spans 13 residues. The CDR3 nucleotides are TGTGCCAGCAGTGACGATAAGGGGACTGAAGCTTTCTTT. Translation: CASSDDKGTEAFF.

V is TRBV19 and J is TRBJ2-7, with 7 bases aligning to TRBD2. The J segment lost 7 bases and the V segment lost 10 bases, leaving 16 bases of the junction unmatched. The germline V gene encodes CDR1 LNHDA and CDR2 SQIVND (reference sequence). The CDR3 sequence is 14 residues long. CDR3 region: CATNPGYLGGEQYF. The CDR3 nucleotides read TGTGCCACTAATCCGGGCTATCTGGGGGGGGAGCAGTACTTC.

The J gene is TRBJ2-7, the V gene TRBV2, with 9 positions matching TRBD2. The germline gives CDR1 SNHLY, CDR2 FYNNEI. This CDR3 has 15 amino acids. V shed 4 bases and J 4 bases; nucleotides not matched to a gene: 8. CDR3: CASSAPASGKYEQYF. The DNA for the CDR3 is TGTGCCAGCAGTGCTCCTGCTAGCGGGAAATACGAGCAGTACTTC.

The chain uses TRBV11-3 and TRBJ2-3; no firm D call. Trimming removed 5 bases at V and 3 bases at J, with 6 bases between. This CDR3 spans 12 amino acids. CDR1 and CDR2 (germline): SGHNT, YENEEA. As DNA, the CDR3 is TGTGCCAGCAGCCTATGGACAGATACGCAGTATTTT. Translated, it gives CASSLWTDTQYF.

The chain has TRBV7-8 and TRBJ2-2; a possible D gene is TRBD1 (5 bases). The CDR3 is 15 amino acids. Germline values: CDR1 SGHVS, CDR2 FQNEAQ. Trimming took 4 bases from V and 2 from J, leaving 11 bases between them. DNA for the CDR3: TGTGCCAGCAGCTCCTGGGGCTTAAACACCGGGGAGCTGTTTTTT. Protein: CASSSWGLNTGELFF.

This sequence joins TRBV4-3 and TRBJ1-1; D gene uncertain. Trimming took off 1 base at V and 0 bases at J, with 6 bases between the two ends. This CDR3 is 14 amino acids long. CDR1 and CDR2 (germline): LGHNA, YSLEER. CDR3 sequence reads: CASSQARMNTEAFF. The DNA for the CDR3 is TGCGCCAGCAGCCAAGCCAGGATGAACACTGAAGCTTTCTTT.

The chain recombines TRBV7-3 with TRBJ2-2, with D possibly matching TRBD1 (5 bases). Trimming pared 5 bases from V and 4 bases from J, leaving 11 bases between. CDR3 length equals 14 residues. The germline CDR1 and CDR2 sequences are SGHTA and FQGTGA. The CDR3 is CASSTLDSTGELFF. Written as DNA, the CDR3 is TGTGCCAGCAGCACACTTGACAGCACCGGGGAGCTGTTTTTT.

This clone is medium-sized within its sample. The rearrangement links TRBV9 to TRBJ1-2; D gene unclear. The germline V gene encodes CDR1 SGDLS and CDR2 YYNGEE. The CDR3 runs to 12 residues. Trimming removed 4 bases from V and 3 bases from J, with 7 bases in between. The CDR3 nucleotides read TGTGCCAGCAGCCCTGTTGACTATGGCTACACCTTC. It translates to CASSPVDYGYTF. The variable domain in full, completed from reference TRBV9 and TRBJ1-2, reads DSGVTQTPKHLITATGQRVTLRCSPRSGDLSVYWYQQSLDQGLQFLIQYYNGEERAKGNILERFSAQQFPDLHSELNLSSLELGDSALYFCASSPVDYGYTFGSGTRLTVV.

This clone was observed a few times. V usage is TRBV7-3 and J usage is TRBJ2-7; D is possibly TRBD2 (6 bases). CDR1 and CDR2 from the germline V gene are SGHTA and FQGTGA. The CDR3 totals 13 residues. With 1 base removed from V and 7 bases from J, the gap between germline ends came to 11 bases. CDR3 sequence: CASSLNSRGEQYF. As DNA, the CDR3 is TGTGCCAGCAGCTTAAATTCCCGGGGGGAGCAGTACTTC.

V gene TRBV27 combines with J gene TRBJ2-2; 10 nucleotides agree with TRBD1. Unmatched junction bases numbered 5, after V lost 4 bases and J lost 6 bases. The CDR3 is made up of 15 amino acids. Germline V lookup: CDR1 MNHEY, CDR2 SMNVEV (reference sequence). CDR3 in amino acids: CASSSGQGISGELFF. CDR3 coding DNA: TGTGCCAGCAGTTCGGGACAGGGGATCTCCGGGGAGCTGTTTTTT.

The V gene is TRBV6-5, the J gene TRBJ1-2; 8 bases match TRBD1. The CDR3 is 14 amino acids. CDR1 and CDR2 from the germline V gene are MNHEY and SVGAGI. J was trimmed by 7 bases and V by 4 bases; bases with no gene match: 8. CDR3 sequence reads: CASSFDRGLGGYTF. The CDR3 DNA reads TGTGCCAGCAGTTTTGACAGGGGACTCGGTGGCTACACCTTC.

Only a few counts were recorded for this clone. The rearrangement uses TRBV5-8 and TRBJ2-7; 7 bases align to TRBD2. The CDR3 is 16 amino acids. The J segment lost 4 bases and the V segment lost 4 bases, leaving 14 bases of the junction unmatched. Germline-derived CDR1 and CDR2 are SGHTS and YDEGEE. The DNA for the CDR3 is TGTGCCAGCAGCCACCCGGTACGCGGGAGCACGTACGAGCAGTACTTC. Translated, it gives CASSHPVRGSTYEQYF.

CDR3 in DNA: TGCGCCAGCAGCCAAGATCACAGGGGAACAGATACGCAGTATTTT. Its translation is CASSQDHRGTDTQYF. The chain uses TRBV4-3 and TRBJ2-3; 7 bases line up with TRBD1. This CDR3 has 15 amino acids. CDR1 is LGHNA, CDR2 YSLEER, per germline. The V and J ends lost 0 bases and 3 bases, in that order; junction bases with no gene match: 3.

This clone turned up a few times. The chain employs TRBV5-1 and TRBJ1-2; no firm D call. This CDR3 contains 13 residues. V was cut by 2 bases and J by 6 bases, with 11 bases left in between. Germline lookup yields CDR1 SGHRS and CDR2 YFSETQ. The CDR3 DNA reads as TGCGCCAGCAGCTTTGAGCGTCCTGATGGCTACACCTTC. Translated: CASSFERPDGYTF.

This clone is termed medium-sized. The V gene is TRBV6-4, the J gene TRBJ2-3, with 10 bases aligning to TRBD2. Germline CDR1 and CDR2: MRHNA and SNTAGT. This CDR3 contains 16 residues. V gave up 2 bases and J gave up 6 bases; unmatched junction bases: 8. CDR3 region: CASSDAASGGPDTQYF. CDR3 nucleotides: TGTGCCAGCAGTGACGCTGCTAGCGGGGGCCCCGATACGCAGTATTTT.